These 11 T cell receptor beta chains share one sample of origin, sequenced in a study of blood T cell repertoires in COVID-19. Profiled with immunoSEQ multiplex PCR; TCRdb holds only in-frame clones, not every one. The profile shows 150,000 to 200,000 clones, 80% to 90% of them singletons. Sequenced material: peripheral blood. The receptors shown here come from a woman between 65 and 79 years old with acute or convalescent COVID-19.

This chain links TRBV28 with TRBJ2-5; 7 bases match TRBD2. CDR1 is MDHEN, CDR2 SYDVKM, per germline. J was trimmed by 5 bases and V by 9 bases; bases with no gene match: 21. The CDR3 has 17 amino acids. The CDR3 reads CARTKREGRDGGETQYF. The DNA for the CDR3 is TGTGCCAGGACTAAGAGGGAGGGCAGGGACGGAGGGGAGACCCAGTACTTC.

The rearrangement joins TRBV6-6 to TRBJ1-2, with unresolved D. V dropped 0 bases and J dropped 6 bases, with 11 bases sitting between them. Germline loops: CDR1 MNHNY, CDR2 SVGAGI (reference sequence). This CDR3 comprises 14 residues. CDR3 bases: TGTGCCAGCAGTTACTCGCGAGGGATGGATGGCTACACCTTC. It yields the protein CASSYSRGMDGYTF.

The rearrangement joins TRBV7-9 to TRBJ1-2; TRBD1 aligns across 7 bases. The V gene's germline CDR1 is SEHNR and CDR2 FQNEAQ (reference sequence). The CDR3 length is 16 residues. The trim removed 5 bases at V and 0 bases at J, leaving 9 bases unmatched. CDR3 nucleotides: TGTGCCAGCAGCGATCGACAGGGTAACACTAACTATGGCTACACCTTC. Protein product: CASSDRQGNTNYGYTF.

This rearrangement joins TRBV9 to TRBJ1-6; the D gene is possibly TRBD1 (5 bases). This CDR3 is 14 amino acids long. Per germline, CDR1 SGDLS and CDR2 YYNGEE. The V end was cut by 4 bases, the J end by 10 bases, with 15 bases between. Here the CDR3 reads CASSRVGRGSPLHF. Here the CDR3 DNA reads TGTGCCAGCAGCCGGGTGGGGCGTGGGTCACCCCTCCACTTT.

The V and J genes are TRBV6-2 or TRBV6-3 and TRBJ1-6, with unresolved D. Germline V CDR1 and CDR2: MNHEY, SVGEGT. This CDR3 contains 12 residues. V gave up 6 bases and J gave up 12 bases, with 12 bases separating them. The CDR3 region is CASSSSSLPLHF. The CDR3 bases are TGTGCCAGCAGCTCTTCGTCTTTACCCCTCCACTTT.

The chain couples TRBV5-4 to TRBJ2-5, with a tentative D call TRBD1 (5 bases). The germline gives CDR1 SGHNT, CDR2 YYREEE (reference sequence). This CDR3 region has 15 residues. V was pared by 4 bases and J by 0 bases, with 13 bases between. CDR3 loop: CASSPPQAHQETQYF. CDR3 DNA: TGTGCCAGCAGCCCGCCACAGGCCCACCAAGAGACCCAGTACTTC.

The rearrangement uses TRBV7-8 and TRBJ1-6; 7 nucleotides align to TRBD1. Germline values: CDR1 SGHVS, CDR2 FQNEAQ. Losses at the gene ends were 5 bases for V and 0 bases for J; bases not matched to a gene: 7. The length of the CDR3 is 17 residues. This chain's CDR3 is CASSLKGASSYNSPLHF. The CDR3 nucleotides read TGTGCCAGCAGCCTAAAGGGGGCGAGCTCCTATAATTCACCCCTCCACTTT.

The genes are TRBV9 and TRBJ1-1, with a possible D match to TRBD1 (5 bases). In germline, CDR1 is SGDLS, CDR2 YYNGEE. This CDR3 has 15 residues. V lost 0 bases, J lost 7 bases, and 16 bases lay in between. The CDR3 sequence: CASSVAGGAGNEAFF. CDR3 sequence (DNA): TGTGCCAGCAGCGTAGCGGGCGGGGCAGGGAATGAAGCTTTCTTT.

The chain joins TRBV13 to TRBJ2-3, with TRBD2 matching 15 bases. The CDR3 runs to 19 residues. Germline values: CDR1 PRHDT, CDR2 FYEKMQ (reference sequence). The V gene end was trimmed by 5 bases and the J gene end by 8 bases; junction bases not matched to a gene: 17. The CDR3 coding sequence is TGTGCCAGCAGCCCTGGGACTAGCGGGAGGCTCCCGGGGGGGGGTACGCAGTATTTT. Protein: CASSPGTSGRLPGGGTQYF. Complete variable domain (other parts from reference TRBV13 and TRBJ2-3): AAGVIQSPRHLIKEKRETATLKCYPIPRHDTVYWYQQGPGQDPQFLISFYEKMQSDKGSIPDRFSAQQFSDYHSELNMSSLELGDSALYFCASSPGTSGRLPGGGTQYFGPGTRLTVL.

This chain links TRBV7-9 with TRBJ1-1, with a weak D call TRBD1 (6 bases). This CDR3 region has 16 residues. Trimming took 5 bases from V and 3 from J, leaving 19 bases between them. CDR1 and CDR2 (germline): SEHNR, FQNEAQ (reference sequence). Here the CDR3 DNA reads TGTGCCAGCAGCCAACAGGGCGGAACGGGGTACACTGAAGCTTTCTTT. Translated: CASSQQGGTGYTEAFF. Full variable domain (remainder filled in from reference TRBV7-9 and TRBJ1-1): DTGVSQNPRHKITKRGQNVTFRCDPISEHNRLYWYRQTLGQGPEFLTYFQNEAQLEKSRLLSDRFSAERPKGSFSTLEIQRTEQGDSAMYLCASSQQGGTGYTEAFFGQGTRLTVV.

This clone was detected only a few times. This rearrangement joins TRBV4-3 to TRBJ1-1; D perhaps matches TRBD1 (5 bases). This CDR3 has 15 amino acids. Germline V gene lookup returns CDR1 LGHNA and CDR2 YSLEER. Trimming took 3 bases from V and 5 from J, leaving 16 bases between them. This CDR3 reads CASSQSRTSGTEAFF. DNA of the CDR3: TGCGCCAGCAGCCAGTCAAGGACAAGCGGGACTGAAGCTTTCTTT.